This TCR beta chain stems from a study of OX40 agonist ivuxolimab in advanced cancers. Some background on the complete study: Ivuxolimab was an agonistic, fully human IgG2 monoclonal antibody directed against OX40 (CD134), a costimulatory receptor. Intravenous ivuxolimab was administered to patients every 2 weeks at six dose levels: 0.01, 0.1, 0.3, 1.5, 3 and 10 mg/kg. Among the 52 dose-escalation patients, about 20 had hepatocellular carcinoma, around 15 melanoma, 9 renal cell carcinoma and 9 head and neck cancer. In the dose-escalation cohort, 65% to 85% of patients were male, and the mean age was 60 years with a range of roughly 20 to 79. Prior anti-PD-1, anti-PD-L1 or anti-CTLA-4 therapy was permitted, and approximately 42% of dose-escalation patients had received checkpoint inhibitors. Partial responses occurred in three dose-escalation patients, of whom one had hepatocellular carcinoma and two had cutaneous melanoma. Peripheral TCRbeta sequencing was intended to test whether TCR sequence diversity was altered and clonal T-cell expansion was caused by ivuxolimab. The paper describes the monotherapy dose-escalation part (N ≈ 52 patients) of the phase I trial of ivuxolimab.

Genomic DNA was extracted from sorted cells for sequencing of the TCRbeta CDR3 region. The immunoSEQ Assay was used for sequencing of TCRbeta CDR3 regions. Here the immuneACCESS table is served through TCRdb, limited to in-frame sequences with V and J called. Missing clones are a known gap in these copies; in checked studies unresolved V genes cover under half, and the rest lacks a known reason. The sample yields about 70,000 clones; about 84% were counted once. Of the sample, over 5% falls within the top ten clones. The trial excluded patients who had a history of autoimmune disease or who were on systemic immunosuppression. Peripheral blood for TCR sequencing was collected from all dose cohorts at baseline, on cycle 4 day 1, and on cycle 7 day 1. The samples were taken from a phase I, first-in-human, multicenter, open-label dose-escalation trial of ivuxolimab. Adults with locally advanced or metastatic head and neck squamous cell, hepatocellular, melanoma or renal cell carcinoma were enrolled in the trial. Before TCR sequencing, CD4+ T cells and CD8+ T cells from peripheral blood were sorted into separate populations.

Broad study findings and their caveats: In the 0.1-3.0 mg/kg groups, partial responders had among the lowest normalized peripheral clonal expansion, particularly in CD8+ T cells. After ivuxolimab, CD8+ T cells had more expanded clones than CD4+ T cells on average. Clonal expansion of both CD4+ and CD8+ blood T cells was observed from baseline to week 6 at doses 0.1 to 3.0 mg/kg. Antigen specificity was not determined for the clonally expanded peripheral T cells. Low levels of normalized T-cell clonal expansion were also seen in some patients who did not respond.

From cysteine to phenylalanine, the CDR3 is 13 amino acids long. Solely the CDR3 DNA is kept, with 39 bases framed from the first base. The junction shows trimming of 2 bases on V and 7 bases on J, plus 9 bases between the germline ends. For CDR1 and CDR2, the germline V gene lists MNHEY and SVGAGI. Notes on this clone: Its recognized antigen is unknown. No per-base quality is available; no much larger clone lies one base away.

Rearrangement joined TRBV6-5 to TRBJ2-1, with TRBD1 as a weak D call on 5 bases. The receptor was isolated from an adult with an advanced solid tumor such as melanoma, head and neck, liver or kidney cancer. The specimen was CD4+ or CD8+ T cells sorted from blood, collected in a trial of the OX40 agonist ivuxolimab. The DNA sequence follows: TGTGCCAGCAGTTACCACCGACAGAATGAGCAGTTCTTC. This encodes CASSYHRQNEQFF.